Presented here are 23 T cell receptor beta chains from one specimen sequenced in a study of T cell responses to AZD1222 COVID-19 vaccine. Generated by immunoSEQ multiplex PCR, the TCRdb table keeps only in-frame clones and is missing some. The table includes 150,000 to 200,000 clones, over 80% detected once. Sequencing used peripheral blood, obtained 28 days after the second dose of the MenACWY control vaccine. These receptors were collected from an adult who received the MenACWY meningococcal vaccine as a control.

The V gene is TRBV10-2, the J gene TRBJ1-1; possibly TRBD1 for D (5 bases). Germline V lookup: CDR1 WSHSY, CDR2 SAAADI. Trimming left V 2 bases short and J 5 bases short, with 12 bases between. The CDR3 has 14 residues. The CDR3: CASSEQGSQTEAFF. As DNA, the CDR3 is TGCGCCAGCAGTGAGCAGGGTTCACAGACTGAAGCTTTCTTT.

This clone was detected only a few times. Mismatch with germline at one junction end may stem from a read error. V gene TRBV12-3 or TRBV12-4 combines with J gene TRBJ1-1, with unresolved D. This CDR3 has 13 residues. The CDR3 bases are TGTGCCAGCAGTTTAGGTAGTTTATGGAGGGAAATCTTT. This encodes CASSLGSLWREIF.

The CDR3 protein is CASSDRDRGSETQYF. The CDR3 DNA reads as TGTGCCAGCAGTGACCGGGACAGGGGGTCAGAGACCCAGTACTTC. The V gene is TRBV25-1, the J gene TRBJ2-5; TRBD1 aligns across 11 bases. The CDR3 runs to 15 residues. CDR1 and CDR2 from the germline V gene are MGHDK and SYGVNS. J lost 4 bases, V lost 3 bases, and 4 bases had no gene match.

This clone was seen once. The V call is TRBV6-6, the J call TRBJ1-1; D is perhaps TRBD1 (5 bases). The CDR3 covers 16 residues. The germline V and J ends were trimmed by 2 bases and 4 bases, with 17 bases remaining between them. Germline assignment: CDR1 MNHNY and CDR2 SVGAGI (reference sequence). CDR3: CASSYGQGRIGTEAFF. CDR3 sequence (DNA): TGTGCCAGCAGTTACGGGCAGGGCAGGATCGGCACTGAAGCTTTCTTT.

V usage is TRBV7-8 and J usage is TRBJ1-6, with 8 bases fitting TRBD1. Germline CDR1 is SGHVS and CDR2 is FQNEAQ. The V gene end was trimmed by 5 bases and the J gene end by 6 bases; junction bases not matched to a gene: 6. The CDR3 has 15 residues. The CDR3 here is CASSTQGVRNSPLHF. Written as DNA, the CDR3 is TGTGCCAGCAGCACACAGGGGGTGCGTAATTCACCCCTCCACTTT. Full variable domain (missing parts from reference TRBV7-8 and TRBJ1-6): GAGVSQSPRYKVAKRGQDVALRCDPISGHVSLFWYQQALGQGPEFLTYFQNEAQLDKSGLPSDRFFAERPEGSVSTLKIQRTQQEDSAVYLCASSTQGVRNSPLHFGNGTRLTVT.

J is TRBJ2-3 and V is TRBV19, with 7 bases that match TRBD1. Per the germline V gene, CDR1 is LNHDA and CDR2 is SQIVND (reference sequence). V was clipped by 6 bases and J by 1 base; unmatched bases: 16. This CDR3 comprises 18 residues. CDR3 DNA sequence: TGTGCCAGTAGAGAGACAGGGTTTTCGTCCTCCGGCACAGATACGCAGTATTTT. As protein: CASRETGFSSSGTDTQYF.

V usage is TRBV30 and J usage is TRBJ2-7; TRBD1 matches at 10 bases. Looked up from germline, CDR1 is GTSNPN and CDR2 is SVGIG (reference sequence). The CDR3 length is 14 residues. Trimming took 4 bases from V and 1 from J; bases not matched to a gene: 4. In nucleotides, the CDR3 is TGTGCCTGGAACCTGGGACAGGGGTCCTACGAGCAGTACTTC. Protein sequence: CAWNLGQGSYEQYF. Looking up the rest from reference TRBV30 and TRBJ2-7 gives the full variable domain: SQTIHQWPATLVQPVGSPLSLECTVEGTSNPNLYWYRQAAGRGLQLLFYSVGIGQISSEVPQNLSASRPQDRQFILSSKKLLLSDSGFYLCAWNLGQGSYEQYFGPGTRLTVT.

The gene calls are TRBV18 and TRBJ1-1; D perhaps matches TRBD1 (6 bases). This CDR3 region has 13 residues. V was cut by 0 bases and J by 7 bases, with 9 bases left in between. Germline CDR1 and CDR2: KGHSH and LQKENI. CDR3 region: CASSPPDSYEAFF. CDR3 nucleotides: TGTGCCAGCTCACCACCGGACAGCTATGAAGCTTTCTTT.

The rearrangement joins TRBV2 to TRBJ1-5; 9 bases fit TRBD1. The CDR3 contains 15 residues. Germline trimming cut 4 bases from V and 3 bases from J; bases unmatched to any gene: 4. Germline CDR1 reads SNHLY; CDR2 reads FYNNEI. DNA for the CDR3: TGTGCCAGCAGTGTCGGACAGGGGCTCAATCAGCCCCAGCATTTT. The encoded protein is CASSVGQGLNQPQHF.

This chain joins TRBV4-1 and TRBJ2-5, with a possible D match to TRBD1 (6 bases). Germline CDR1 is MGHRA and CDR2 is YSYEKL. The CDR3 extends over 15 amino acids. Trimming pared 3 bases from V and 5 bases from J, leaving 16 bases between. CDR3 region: CASSQAVGGWETQYF. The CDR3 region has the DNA TGCGCCAGCAGCCAGGCCGTAGGGGGTTGGGAGACCCAGTACTTC.

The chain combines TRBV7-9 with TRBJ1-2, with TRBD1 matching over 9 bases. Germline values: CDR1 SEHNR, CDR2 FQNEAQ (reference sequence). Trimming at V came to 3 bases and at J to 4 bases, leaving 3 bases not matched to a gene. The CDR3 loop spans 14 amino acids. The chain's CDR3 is CASSLGTGPYGYTF. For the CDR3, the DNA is TGTGCCAGCAGCTTGGGGACAGGGCCCTATGGCTACACCTTC.

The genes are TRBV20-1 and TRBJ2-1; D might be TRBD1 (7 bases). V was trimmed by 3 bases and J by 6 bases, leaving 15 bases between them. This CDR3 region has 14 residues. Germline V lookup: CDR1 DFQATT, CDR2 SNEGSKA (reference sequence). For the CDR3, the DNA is TGCAGTGCTAGTCCTCCAGGGGGGCTCAATGAGCAGTTCTTC. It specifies CSASPPGGLNEQFF.

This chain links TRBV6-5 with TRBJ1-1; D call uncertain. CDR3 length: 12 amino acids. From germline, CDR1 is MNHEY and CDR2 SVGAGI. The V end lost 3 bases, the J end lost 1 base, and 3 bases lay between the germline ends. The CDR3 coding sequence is TGTGCCAGCAGTTATAAGAACACTGAAGCTTTCTTT. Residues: CASSYKNTEAFF.

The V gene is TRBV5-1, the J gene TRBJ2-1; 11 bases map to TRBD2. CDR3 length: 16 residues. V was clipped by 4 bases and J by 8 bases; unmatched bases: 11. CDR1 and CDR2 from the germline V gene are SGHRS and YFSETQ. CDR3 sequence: CASSAPISGGAYEQFF. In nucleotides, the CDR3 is TGCGCCAGCAGCGCCCCGATTAGCGGGGGGGCCTATGAGCAGTTCTTC. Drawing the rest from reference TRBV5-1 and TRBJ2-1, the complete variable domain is KAGVTQTPRYLIKTRGQQVTLSCSPISGHRSVSWYQQTPGQGLQFLFEYFSETQRNKGNFPGRFSGRQFSNSRSEMNVSTLELGDSALYLCASSAPISGGAYEQFFGPGTRLTVL.

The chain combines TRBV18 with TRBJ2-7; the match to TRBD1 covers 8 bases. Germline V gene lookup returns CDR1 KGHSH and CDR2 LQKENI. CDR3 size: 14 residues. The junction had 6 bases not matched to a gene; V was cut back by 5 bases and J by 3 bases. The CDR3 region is CASSAGTGVYEQYF. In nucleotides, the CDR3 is TGTGCCAGCTCAGCCGGGACAGGCGTCTACGAGCAGTACTTC.

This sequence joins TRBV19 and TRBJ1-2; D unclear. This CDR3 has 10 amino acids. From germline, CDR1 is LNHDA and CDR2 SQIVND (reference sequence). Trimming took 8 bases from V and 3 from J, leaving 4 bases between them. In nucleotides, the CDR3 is TGTGCCAGTTACCACTATGGCTACACCTTC. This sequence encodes CASYHYGYTF. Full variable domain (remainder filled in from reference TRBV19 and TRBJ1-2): DGGITQSPKYLFRKEGQNVTLSCEQNLNHDAMYWYRQDPGQGLRLIYYSQIVNDFQKGDIAEGYSVSREKKESFPLTVTSAQKNPTAFYLCASYHYGYTFGSGTRLTVV.

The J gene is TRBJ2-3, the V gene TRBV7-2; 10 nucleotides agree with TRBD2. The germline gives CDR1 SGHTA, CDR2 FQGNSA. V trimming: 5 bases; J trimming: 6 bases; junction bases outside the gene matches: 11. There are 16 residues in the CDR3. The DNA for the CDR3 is TGTGCCAGCAGCCTGGCTTATAGCGGGGGGTGGGATACGCAGTATTTT. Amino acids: CASSLAYSGGWDTQYF.

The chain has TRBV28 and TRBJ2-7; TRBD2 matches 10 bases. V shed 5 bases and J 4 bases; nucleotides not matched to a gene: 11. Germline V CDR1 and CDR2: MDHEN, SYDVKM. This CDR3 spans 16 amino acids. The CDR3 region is CASSLSSGGAPYEQYF. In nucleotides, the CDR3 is TGTGCCAGCAGTCTATCAAGCGGGGGGGCGCCGTACGAGCAGTACTTC.

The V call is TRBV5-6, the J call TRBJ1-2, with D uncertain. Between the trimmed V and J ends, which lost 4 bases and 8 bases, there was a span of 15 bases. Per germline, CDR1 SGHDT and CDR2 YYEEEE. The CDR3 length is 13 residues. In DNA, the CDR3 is TGTGCCAGCAGCCCCCGAGGGCCTGGGGGCTACACCTTC. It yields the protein CASSPRGPGGYTF.

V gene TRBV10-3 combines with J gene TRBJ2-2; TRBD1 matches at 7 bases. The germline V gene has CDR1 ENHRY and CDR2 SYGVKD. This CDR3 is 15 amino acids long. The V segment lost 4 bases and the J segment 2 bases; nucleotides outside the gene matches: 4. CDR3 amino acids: CAISVQGQNTGELFF. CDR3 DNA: TGTGCCATCAGTGTACAGGGGCAAAACACCGGGGAGCTGTTTTTT.

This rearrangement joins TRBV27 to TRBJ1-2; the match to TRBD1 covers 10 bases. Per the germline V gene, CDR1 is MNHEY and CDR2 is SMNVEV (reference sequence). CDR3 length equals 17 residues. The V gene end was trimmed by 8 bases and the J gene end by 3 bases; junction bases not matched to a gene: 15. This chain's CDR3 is CASGVFARGQGHYGYTF. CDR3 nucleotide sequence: TGTGCCAGCGGAGTTTTTGCCCGGGGACAGGGGCACTATGGCTACACCTTC.

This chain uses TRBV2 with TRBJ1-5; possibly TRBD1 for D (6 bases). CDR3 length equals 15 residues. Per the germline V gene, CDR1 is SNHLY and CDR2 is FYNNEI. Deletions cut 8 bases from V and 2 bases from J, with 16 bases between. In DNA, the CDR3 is TGTGCCAGCGATCAGAGGGGGTTAGGCAATCAGCCCCAGCATTTT. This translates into CASDQRGLGNQPQHF.

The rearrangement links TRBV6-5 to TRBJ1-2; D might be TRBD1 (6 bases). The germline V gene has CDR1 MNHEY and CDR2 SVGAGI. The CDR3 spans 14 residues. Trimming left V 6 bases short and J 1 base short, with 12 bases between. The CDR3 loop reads CASRTGLDNYGYTF. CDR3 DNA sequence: TGTGCCAGCAGGACAGGCCTTGATAACTATGGCTACACCTTC.